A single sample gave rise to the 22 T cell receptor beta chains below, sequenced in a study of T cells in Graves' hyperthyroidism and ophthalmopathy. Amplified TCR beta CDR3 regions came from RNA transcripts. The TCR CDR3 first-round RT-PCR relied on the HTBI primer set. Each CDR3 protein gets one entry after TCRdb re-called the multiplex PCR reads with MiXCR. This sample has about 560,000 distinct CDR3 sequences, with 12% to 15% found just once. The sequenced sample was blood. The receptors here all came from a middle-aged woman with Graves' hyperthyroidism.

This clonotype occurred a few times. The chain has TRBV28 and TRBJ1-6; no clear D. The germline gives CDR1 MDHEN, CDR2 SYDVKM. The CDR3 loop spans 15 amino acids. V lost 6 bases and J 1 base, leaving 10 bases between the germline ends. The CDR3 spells CASSRSISYNSPLHF. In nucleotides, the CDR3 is TGTGCCAGCAGCCGATCCATTTCCTATAATTCACCCCTCCACTTT.

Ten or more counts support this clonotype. CDR3 residues: CASSLDETSGSEQYF. CDR3 in DNA: TGTGCCAGCAGCTTAGACGAGACTAGCGGGAGTGAGCAGTACTTC. This chain links TRBV7-2 with TRBJ2-7; the match to TRBD2 covers 12 bases. The germline V gene has CDR1 SGHTA and CDR2 FQGNSA. With V trimmed by 1 base and J by 7 bases, 5 bases remained unmatched. This CDR3 is built from 15 residues. The complete variable domain, with remaining parts taken from reference TRBV7-2 and TRBJ2-7, reads GAGVSQSPSNKVTEKGKDVELRCDPISGHTALYWYRQSLGQGLEFLIYFQGNSAPDKSGLPSDRFSAERTGGSVSTLTIQRTQQEDSAVYLCASSLDETSGSEQYFGPGTRLTVT.

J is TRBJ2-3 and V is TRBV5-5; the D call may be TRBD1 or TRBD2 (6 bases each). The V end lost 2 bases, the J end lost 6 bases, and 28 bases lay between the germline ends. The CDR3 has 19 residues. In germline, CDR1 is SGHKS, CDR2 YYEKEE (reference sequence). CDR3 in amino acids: CASSFYFEGHTLGGDTQYF. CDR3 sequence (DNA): TGTGCCAGCAGCTTCTACTTTGAGGGACACACTCTAGGGGGGGATACGCAGTATTTT.

The CDR3 region is CATSRDIPGAASETQYF. In nucleotides, the CDR3 is TGTGCCACCAGCAGAGATATCCCCGGGGCCGCTTCTGAAACGCAGTATTTT. This chain uses TRBV15 with TRBJ2-3, with D perhaps TRBD1 or TRBD2 (5 bases each). V was shortened by 0 bases and J by 9 bases, with 22 bases between the two germline ends. There are 17 residues in the CDR3. Germline V gene lookup returns CDR1 LNHNV and CDR2 YYDKDF (reference sequence).

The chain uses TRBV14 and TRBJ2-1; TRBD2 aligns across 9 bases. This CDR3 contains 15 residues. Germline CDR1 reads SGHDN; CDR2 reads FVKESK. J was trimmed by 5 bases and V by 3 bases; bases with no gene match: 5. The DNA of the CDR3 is TGTGCCAGCAGCCACATCCTAGCGGGGCACAATGAGCAGTTCTTC. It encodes CASSHILAGHNEQFF.

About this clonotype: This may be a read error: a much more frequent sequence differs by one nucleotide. CDR3: CASRGRDSTGTQYF. The CDR3 DNA reads TGTGCCAGCAGGGGAAGGGACTCCACAGGTACGCAGTATTTT. The chain carries TRBV2 and TRBJ2-3, with TRBD2 as a possible D gene (6 bases). This CDR3 comprises 14 residues. The V gene's germline CDR1 is SNHLY and CDR2 FYNNEI. Full variable domain (missing parts from reference TRBV2 and TRBJ2-3): EPEVTQTPSHQVTQMGQEVILRCVPISNHLYFYWYRQILGQKVEFLVSFYNNEISEKSEIFDDQFSVERPDGSNFTLKIRSTKLEDSAMYFCASRGRDSTGTQYFGPGTRLTVL.

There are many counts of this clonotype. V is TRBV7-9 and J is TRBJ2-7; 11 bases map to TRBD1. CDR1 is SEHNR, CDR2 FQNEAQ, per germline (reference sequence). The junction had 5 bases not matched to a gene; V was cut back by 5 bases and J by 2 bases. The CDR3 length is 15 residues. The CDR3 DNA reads TGTGCCAGCAGCCGCGGGACAGGGGGAACCTACGAGCAGTACTTC. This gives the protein CASSRGTGGTYEQYF.

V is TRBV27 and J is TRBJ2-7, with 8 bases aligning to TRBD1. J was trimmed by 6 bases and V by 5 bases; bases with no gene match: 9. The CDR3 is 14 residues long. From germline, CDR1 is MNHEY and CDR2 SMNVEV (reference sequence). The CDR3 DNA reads TGTGCCAGCAGTCCAGACAGGGGAAGGTTCGAGCAGTACTTC. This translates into CASSPDRGRFEQYF.

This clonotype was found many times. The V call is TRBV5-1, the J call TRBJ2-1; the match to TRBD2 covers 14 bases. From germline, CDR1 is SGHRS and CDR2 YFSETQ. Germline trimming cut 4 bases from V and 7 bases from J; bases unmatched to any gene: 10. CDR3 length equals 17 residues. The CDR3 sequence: CASSILPGLAGVNEQFF. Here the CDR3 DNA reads TGCGCCAGCAGCATACTACCGGGACTAGCGGGAGTTAATGAGCAGTTCTTC.

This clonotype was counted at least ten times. The CDR3 spells CASRTQGSIYGYTF. For the CDR3, the DNA is TGTGCCAGCAGAACTCAGGGGAGCATCTATGGCTACACCTTC. The chain uses TRBV6-1 and TRBJ1-2; TRBD1 is a possible D gene (6 bases). Trimming left V 6 bases short and J 4 bases short, with 15 bases between. Germline loops: CDR1 MNHNS, CDR2 SASEGT. The CDR3 sequence is 14 residues long.

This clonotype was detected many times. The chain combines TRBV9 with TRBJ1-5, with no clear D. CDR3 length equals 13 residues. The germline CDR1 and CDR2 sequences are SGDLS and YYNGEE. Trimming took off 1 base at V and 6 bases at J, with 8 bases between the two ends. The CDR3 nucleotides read TGTGCCAGCAGCGTAAGTCCCACTCAGCCCCAGCATTTT. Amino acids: CASSVSPTQPQHF. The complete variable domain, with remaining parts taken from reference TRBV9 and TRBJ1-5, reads DSGVTQTPKHLITATGQRVTLRCSPRSGDLSVYWYQQSLDQGLQFLIQYYNGEERAKGNILERFSAQQFPDLHSELNLSSLELGDSALYFCASSVSPTQPQHFGDGTRLSIL.

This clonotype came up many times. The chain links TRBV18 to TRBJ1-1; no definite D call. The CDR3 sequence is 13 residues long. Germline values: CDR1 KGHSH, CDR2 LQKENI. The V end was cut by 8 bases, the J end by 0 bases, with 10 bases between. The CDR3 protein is CASTFSLNTEAFF. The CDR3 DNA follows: TGTGCCAGCACCTTTTCTTTGAACACTGAAGCTTTCTTT.

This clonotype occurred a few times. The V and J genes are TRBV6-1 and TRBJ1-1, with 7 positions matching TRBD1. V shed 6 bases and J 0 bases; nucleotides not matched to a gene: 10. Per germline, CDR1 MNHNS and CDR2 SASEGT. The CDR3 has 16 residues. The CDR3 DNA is TGTGCCAGCAGCCCCCTGCCCGGACAGGTGAACACTGAAGCTTTCTTT. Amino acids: CASSPLPGQVNTEAFF.

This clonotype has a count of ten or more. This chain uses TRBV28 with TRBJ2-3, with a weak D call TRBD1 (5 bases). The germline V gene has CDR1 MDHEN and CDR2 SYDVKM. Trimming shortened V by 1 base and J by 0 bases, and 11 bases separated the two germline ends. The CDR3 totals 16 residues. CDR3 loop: CASSLYFRVSTDTQYF. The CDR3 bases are TGTGCCAGCAGTTTATATTTCAGGGTCAGCACAGATACGCAGTATTTT.

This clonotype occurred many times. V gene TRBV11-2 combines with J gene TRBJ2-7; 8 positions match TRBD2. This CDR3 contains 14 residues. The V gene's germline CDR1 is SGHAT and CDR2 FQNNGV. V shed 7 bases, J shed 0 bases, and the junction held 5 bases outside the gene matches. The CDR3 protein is CASTVAGSSYEQYF. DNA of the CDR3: TGTGCCAGCACCGTAGCGGGGAGCTCCTACGAGCAGTACTTC.

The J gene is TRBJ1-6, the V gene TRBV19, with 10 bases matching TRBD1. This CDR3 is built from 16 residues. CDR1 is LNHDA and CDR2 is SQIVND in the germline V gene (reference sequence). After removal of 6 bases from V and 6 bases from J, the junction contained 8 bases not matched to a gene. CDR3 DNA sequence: TGTGCCAGTAGAAGCGACGACAGGGGGCTTAATTCACCCCTCCACTTT. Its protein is CASRSDDRGLNSPLHF.

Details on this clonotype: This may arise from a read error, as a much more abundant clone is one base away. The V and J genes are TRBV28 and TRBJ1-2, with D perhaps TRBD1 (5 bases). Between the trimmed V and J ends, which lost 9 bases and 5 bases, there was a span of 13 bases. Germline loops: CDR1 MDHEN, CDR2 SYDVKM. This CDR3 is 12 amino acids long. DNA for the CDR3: TGTGCCAGTACGGGCGGGGGGTATGGCTACACCTTC. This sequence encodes CASTGGGYGYTF.

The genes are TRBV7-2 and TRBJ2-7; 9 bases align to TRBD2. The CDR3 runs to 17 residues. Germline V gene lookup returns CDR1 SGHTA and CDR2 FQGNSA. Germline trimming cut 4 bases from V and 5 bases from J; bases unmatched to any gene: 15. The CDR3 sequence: CASSSPGGAGGPNEQYF. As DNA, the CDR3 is TGTGCCAGCAGCTCCCCGGGGGGGGCGGGAGGGCCGAACGAGCAGTACTTC. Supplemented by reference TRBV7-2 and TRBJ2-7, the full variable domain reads GAGVSQSPSNKVTEKGKDVELRCDPISGHTALYWYRQSLGQGLEFLIYFQGNSAPDKSGLPSDRFSAERTGGSVSTLTIQRTQQEDSAVYLCASSSPGGAGGPNEQYFGPGTRLTVT.

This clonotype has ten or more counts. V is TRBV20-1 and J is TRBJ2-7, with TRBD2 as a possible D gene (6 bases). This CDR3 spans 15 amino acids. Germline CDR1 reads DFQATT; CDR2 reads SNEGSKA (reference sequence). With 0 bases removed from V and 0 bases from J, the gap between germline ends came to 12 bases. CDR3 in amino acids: CSARDVYGSSYEQYF. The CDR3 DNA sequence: TGCAGTGCTAGAGATGTCTACGGGAGCTCCTACGAGCAGTACTTC.

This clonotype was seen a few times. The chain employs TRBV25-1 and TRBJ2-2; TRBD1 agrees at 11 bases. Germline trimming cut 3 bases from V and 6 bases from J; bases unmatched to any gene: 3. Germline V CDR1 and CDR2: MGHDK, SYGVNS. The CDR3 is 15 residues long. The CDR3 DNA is TGTGCCAGCAGTGAGCGGACAGGGGGCTCCGGGGAGCTGTTTTTT. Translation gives CASSERTGGSGELFF.

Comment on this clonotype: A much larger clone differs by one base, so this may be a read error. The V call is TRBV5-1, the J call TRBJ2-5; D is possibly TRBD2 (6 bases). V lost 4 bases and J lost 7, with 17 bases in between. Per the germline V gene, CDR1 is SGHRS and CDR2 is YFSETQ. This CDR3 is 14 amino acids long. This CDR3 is CASSERVGRGTQYF. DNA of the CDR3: TGCGCCAGCAGCGAGAGGGTAGGGCGGGGGACCCAGTACTTC.

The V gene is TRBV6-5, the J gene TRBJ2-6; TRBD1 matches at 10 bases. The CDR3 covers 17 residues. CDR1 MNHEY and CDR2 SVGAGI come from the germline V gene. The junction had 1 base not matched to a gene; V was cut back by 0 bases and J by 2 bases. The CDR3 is CASSYSDRGAGANVLTF. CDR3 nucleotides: TGTGCCAGCAGTTACTCGGACAGGGGGGCTGGGGCCAACGTCCTGACTTTC.